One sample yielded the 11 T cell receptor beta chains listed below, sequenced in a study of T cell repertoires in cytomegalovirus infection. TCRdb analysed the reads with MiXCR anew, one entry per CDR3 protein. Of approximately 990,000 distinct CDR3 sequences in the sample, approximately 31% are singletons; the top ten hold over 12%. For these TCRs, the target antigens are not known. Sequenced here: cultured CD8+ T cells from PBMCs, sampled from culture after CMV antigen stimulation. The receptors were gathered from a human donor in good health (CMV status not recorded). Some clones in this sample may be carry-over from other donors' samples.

The CDR3 nucleotides read TGTGCCAGCATCTTCCCGGGACAGGGTGGCAATGAGCAGTTCTTC. This encodes CASIFPGQGGNEQFF. This chain joins TRBV27 and TRBJ2-1; TRBD1 matches at 9 bases. The CDR3 is made up of 15 amino acids. Germline CDR1 MNHEY, CDR2 SMNVEV (reference sequence). V shed 7 bases and J 6 bases; nucleotides not matched to a gene: 10.

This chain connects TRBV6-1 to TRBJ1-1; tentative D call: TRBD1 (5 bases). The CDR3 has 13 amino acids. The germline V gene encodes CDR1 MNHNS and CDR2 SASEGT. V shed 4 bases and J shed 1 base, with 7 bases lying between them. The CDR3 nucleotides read TGTGCCAGCAGTGGGACAACGAACACTGAAGCTTTCTTT. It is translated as CASSGTTNTEAFF.

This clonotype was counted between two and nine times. The CDR3 reads CASTRTGMHSPLHF. DNA for the CDR3: TGTGCCAGCACCAGGACAGGGATGCATTCACCCCTCCACTTT. The J gene is TRBJ1-6, the V gene TRBV27; 8 bases are shared with TRBD1. Germline V gene lookup returns CDR1 MNHEY and CDR2 SMNVEV (reference sequence). V was clipped by 7 bases and J by 8 bases; unmatched bases: 7. The CDR3 consists of 14 residues.

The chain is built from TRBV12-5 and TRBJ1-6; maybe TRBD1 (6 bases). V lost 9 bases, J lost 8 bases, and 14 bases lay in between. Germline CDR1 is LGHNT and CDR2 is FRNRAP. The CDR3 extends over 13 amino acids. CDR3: CASLRGGHSPLHF. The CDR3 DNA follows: TGTGCTAGCCTAAGGGGGGGGCATTCACCCCTCCACTTT.

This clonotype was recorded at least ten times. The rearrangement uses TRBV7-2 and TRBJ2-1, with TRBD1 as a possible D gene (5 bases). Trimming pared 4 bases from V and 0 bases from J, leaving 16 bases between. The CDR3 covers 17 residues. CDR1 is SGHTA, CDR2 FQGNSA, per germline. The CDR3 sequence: CASSSTPPGNSYNEQFF. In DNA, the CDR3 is TGTGCCAGCAGCTCAACCCCCCCAGGGAACTCCTACAATGAGCAGTTCTTC.

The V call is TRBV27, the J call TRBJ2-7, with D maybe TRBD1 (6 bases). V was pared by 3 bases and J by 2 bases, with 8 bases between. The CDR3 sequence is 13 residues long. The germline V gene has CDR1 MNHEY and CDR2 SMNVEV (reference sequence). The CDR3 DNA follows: TGTGCCAGCAGTTTCGCAGGGGCCTACGAGCAGTACTTC. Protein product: CASSFAGAYEQYF.

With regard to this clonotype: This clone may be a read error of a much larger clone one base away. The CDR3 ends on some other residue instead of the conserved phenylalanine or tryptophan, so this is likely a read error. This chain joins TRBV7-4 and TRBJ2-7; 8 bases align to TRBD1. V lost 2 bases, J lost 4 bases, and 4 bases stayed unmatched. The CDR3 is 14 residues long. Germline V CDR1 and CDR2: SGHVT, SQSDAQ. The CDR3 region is CASSLQGARYEQYS. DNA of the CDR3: TGTGCCAGCAGCTTACAGGGGGCGCGATACGAGCAGTACTCC.

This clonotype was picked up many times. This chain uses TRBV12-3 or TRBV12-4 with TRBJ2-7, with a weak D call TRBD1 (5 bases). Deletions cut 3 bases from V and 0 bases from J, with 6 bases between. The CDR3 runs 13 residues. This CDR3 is CASSFDSSYEQYF. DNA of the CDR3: TGTGCCAGCAGTTTTGACAGCTCCTACGAGCAGTACTTC.

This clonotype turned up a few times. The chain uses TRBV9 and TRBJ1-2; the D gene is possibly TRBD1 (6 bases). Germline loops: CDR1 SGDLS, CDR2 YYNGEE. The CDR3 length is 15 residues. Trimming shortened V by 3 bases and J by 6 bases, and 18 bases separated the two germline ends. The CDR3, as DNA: TGTGCCAGCAGCGCCAACACCGGGACACCTCATGGCTACACCTTC. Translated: CASSANTGTPHGYTF.

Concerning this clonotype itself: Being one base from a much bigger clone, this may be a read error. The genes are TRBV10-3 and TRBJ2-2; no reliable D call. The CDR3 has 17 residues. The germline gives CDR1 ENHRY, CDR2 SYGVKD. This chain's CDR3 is CVISDGVAEANTGELFF. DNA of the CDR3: TGTGTCATCAGTGATGGGGTAGCAGAAGCTAACACCGGGGAGCTGTTTTTT.

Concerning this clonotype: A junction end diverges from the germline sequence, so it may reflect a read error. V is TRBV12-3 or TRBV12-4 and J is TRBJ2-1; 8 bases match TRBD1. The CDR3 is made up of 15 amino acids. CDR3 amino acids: CANSLEAGGYDEQFF. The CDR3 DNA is TGTGCCAACAGTTTAGAGGCAGGGGGCTACGATGAGCAGTTCTTC.